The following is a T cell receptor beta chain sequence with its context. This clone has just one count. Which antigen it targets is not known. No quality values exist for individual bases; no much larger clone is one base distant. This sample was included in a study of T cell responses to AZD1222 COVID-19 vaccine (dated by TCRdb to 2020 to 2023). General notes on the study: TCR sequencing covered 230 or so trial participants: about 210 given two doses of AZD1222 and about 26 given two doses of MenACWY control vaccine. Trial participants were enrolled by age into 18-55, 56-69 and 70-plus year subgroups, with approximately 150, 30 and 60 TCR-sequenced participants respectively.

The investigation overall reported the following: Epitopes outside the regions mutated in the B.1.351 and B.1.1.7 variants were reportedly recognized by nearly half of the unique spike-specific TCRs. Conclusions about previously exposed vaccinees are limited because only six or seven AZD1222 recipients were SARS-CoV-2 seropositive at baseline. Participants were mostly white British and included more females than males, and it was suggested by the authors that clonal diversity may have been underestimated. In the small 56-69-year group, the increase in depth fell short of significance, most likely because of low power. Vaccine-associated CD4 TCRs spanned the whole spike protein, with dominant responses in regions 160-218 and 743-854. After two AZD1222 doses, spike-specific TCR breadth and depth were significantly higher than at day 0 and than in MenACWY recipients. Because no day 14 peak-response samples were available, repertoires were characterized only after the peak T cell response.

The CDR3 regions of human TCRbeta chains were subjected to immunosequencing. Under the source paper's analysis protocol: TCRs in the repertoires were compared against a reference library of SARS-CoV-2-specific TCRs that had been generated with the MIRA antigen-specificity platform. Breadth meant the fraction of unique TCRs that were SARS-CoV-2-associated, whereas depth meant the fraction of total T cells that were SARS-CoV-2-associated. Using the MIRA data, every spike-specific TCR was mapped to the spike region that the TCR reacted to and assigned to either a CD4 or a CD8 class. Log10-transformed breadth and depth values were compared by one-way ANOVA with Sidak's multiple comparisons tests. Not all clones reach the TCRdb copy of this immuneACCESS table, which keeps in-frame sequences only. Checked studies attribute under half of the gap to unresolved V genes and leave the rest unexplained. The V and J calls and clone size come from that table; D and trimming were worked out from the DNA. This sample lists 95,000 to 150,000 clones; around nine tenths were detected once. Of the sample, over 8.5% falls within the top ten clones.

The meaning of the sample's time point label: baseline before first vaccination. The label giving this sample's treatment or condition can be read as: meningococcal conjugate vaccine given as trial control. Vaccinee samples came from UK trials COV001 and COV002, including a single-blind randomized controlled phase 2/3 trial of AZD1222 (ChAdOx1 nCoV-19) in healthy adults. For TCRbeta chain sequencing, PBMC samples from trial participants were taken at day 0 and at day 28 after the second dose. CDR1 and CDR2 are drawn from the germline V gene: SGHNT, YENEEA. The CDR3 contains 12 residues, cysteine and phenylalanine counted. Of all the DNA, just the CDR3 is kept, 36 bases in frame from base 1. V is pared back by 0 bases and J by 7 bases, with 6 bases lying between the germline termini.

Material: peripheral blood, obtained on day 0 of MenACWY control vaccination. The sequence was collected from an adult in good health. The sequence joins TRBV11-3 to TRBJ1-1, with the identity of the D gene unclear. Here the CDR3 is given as CASSLDPYEAFF. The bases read TGTGCCAGCAGCTTAGACCCCTATGAAGCTTTCTTT.